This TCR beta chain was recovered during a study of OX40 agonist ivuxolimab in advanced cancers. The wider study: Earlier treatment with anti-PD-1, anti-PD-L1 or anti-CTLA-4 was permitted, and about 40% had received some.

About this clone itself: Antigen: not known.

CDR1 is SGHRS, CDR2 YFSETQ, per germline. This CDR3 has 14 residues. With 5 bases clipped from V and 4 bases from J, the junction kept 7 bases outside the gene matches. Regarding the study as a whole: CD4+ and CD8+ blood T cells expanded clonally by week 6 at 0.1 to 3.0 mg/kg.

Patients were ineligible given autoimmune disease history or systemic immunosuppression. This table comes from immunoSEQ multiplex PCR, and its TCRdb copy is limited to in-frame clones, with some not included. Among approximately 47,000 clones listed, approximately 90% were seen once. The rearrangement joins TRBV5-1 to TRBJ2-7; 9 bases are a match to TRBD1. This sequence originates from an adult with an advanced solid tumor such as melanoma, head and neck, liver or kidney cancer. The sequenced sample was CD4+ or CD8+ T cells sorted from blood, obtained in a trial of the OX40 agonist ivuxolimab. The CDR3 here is CASRSGTGSYEQYF. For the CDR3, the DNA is TGCGCCAGCAGATCCGGGACAGGGTCTTACGAGCAGTACTTC.